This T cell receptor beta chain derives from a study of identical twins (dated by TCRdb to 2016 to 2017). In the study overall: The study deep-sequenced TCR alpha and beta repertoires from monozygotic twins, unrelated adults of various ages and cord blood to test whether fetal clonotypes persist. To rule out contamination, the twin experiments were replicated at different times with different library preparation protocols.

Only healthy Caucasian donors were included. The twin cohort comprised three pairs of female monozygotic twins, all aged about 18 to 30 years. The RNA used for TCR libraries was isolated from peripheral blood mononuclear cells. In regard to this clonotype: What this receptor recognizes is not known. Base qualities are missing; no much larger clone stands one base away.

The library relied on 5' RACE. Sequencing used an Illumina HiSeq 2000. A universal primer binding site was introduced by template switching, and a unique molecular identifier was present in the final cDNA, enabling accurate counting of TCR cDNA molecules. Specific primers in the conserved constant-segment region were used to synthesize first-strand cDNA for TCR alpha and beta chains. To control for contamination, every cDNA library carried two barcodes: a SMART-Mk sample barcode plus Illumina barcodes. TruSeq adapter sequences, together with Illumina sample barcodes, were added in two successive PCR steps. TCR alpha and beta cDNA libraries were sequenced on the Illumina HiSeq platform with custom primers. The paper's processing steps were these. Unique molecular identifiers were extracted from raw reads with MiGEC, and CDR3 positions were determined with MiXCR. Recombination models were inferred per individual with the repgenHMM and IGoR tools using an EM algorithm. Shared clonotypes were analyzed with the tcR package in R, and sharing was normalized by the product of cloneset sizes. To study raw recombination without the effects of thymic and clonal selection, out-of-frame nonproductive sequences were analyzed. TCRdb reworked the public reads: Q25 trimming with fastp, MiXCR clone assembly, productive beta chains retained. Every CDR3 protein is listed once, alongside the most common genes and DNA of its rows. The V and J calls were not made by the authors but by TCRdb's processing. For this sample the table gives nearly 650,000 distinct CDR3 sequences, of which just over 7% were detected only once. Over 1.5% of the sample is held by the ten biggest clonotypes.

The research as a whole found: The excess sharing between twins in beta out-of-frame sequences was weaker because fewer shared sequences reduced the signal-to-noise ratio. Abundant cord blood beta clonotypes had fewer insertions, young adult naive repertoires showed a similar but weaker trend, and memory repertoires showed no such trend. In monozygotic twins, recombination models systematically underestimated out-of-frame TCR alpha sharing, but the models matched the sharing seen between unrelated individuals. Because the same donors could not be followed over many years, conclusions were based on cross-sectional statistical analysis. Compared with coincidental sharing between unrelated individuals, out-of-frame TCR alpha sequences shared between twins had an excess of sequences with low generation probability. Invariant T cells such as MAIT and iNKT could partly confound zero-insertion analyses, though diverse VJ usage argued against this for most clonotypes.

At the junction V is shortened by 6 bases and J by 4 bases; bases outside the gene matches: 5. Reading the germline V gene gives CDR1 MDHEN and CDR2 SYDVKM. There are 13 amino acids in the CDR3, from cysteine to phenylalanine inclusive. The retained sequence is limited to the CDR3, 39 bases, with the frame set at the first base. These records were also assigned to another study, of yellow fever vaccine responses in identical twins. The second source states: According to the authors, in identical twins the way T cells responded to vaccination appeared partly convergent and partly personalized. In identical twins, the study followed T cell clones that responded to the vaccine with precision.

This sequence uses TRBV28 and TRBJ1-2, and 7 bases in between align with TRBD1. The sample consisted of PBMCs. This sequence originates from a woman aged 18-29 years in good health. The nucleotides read TGTGCCAGCAGGTCGGGACAGCTCTATGGCTACACCTTC. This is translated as CASRSGQLYGYTF.